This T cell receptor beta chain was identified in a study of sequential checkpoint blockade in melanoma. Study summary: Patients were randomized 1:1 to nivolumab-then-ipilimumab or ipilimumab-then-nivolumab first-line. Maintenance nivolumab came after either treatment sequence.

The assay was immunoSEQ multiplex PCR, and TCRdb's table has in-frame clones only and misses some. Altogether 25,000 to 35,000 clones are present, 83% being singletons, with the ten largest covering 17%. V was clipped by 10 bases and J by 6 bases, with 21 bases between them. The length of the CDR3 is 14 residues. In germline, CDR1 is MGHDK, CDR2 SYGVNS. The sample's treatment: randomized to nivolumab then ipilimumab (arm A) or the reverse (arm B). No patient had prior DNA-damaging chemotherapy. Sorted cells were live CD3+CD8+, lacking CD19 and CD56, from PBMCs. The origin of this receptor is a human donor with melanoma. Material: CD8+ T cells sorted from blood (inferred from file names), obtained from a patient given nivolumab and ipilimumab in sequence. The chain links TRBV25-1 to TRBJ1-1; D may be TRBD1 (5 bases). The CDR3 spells CATTSRASSAEAFF. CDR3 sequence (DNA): TGTGCCACCACCTCCAGGGCCTCGTCCGCTGAAGCTTTCTTT. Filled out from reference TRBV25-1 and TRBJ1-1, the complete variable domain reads EADIYQTPRYLVIGTGKKITLECSQTMGHDKMYWYQQDPGMELHLIHYSYGVNSTEKGDLSSESTVSRIRTEHFPLTLESARPSHTSQYLCATTSRASSAEAFFGQGTRLTVV.